A selection of T cell receptor beta chains follows, all from one sample in a study of shared clonotypes between healthy human individuals. Profiled with immunoSEQ multiplex PCR; TCRdb holds only in-frame clones, not every one. The table records 700,000 to 950,000 clones, about 96% of them present only once. Sample: naive CD8+ T cells sorted from blood. The receptors derive from a man in his thirties or forties in good health. The CDR3 runs from the conserved cysteine through the conserved F or W. The D gene is left open where the match is weak. Expanded clones get a size class; other rows say once, few or many, or leave the size out.

j_call	d_call	v_call	clone_size	cdr3_nt	cdr3_aa
TRBJ1-1	TRBD1	TRBV7-9	-	TGTGCCAGCAGCCCGACCCCCGGGACAGTGAACACTGAAGCTTTCTTT	CASSPTPGTVNTEAFF
TRBJ1-1	-	TRBV30	-	TGTGCCTGGAGTGTTCGGACAGTGGTTGAAGCTTTCTTT	CAWSVRTVVEAFF
TRBJ2-1	TRBD2	TRBV7-7	-	TGTGCTAGCAGCAGGGGACTAGCGGGGAACAATGAGCAGTTCTTC	CASSRGLAGNNEQFF
TRBJ2-7	TRBD1	TRBV10-3	-	TGTGCCTCCGAATCCGGGACAGGGTCTCGTGGAGAGCAGTACTTC	CASESGTGSRGEQYF
TRBJ2-7	-	TRBV28	-	TGTGCCAGCAGGACGACAAGGAGCTCCTACGAGCAGTACTTC	CASRTTRSSYEQYF
TRBJ2-2	TRBD1	TRBV7-6	-	TGTGCCAGCAGCTTCGGGACAGGGACGAACACCGGGGAGCTGTTTTTT	CASSFGTGTNTGELFF
TRBJ1-1	-	TRBV19	-	TGTGCCAGTAGTGTTCCGGGACAACTGAACACTGAAGCTTTCTTT	CASSVPGQLNTEAFF
TRBJ2-3	TRBD2	TRBV7-9	-	TGTGCCAGCAGCTCCCGCAGGGGGTCTAGCGGGAGAGCAGATACGCAGTATTTT	CASSSRRGSSGRADTQYF
TRBJ2-5	TRBD2	TRBV10-3	-	TGTGCCATCAGGGAGACTAGCGGGAGTAGGGAGACCCAGTACTTC	CAIRETSGSRETQYF
TRBJ1-5	TRBD1	TRBV10-3	few	TGTGCCTCGGCGGACAGGGGAGATCAGCCCCAGCATTTT	CASADRGDQPQHF
TRBJ1-1	-	TRBV7-9	-	TGTGCCAGCAGCCATACCCAGGGCGAACGGTACACTGAAGCTTTCTTT	CASSHTQGERYTEAFF
TRBJ2-7	-	TRBV19	-	TGTGCCAGTAGGACCACGGAGTACTCCTACGAGCAGTACTTC	CASRTTEYSYEQYF
TRBJ1-1	-	TRBV2	-	TGTGCCAGCAGTGGCGGGGGACCAAACACTGAAGCTTTCTTT	CASSGGGPNTEAFF
TRBJ2-7	-	TRBV2	-	TGTGCCAGCACCCCGACAGGAAAATACGAGCAGTACTTC	CASTPTGKYEQYF
TRBJ2-2	-	TRBV7-9	-	TGTGCCAGCAGCACCTCCACCGGGCTAAGAACGAACACCGGGGAGCTGTTTTTT	CASSTSTGLRTNTGELFF
TRBJ1-2	-	TRBV11-2	-	TGTGCCAGCAGCTTAGACATCCAAGGCTACACCTTC	CASSLDIQGYTF
TRBJ2-3	-	TRBV28	-	TGTGCCAGCACCATAGACAGCGCAGATACGCAGTATTTT	CASTIDSADTQYF
TRBJ1-1	-	TRBV6-1	-	TGTGCCAGCAGAGGGATATGGGCTTTCTTT	CASRGIWAFF
TRBJ2-3	-	TRBV5-5	-	TGTGCCAGCAGCTTGGAGGGGCAGGGTTCAGATACGCAGTATTTT	CASSLEGQGSDTQYF
TRBJ2-7	-	TRBV7-8	-	TGTGCCAGCAGCCAAAACCCCTACGAGCAGTACTTC	CASSQNPYEQYF
TRBJ2-1	TRBD2	TRBV7-8	-	TGTGCCAGCAGTAAGTGGCGGGAGAGGTCCTACAATGAGCAGTTCTTC	CASSKWRERSYNEQFF
TRBJ2-7	-	TRBV28	-	TGTGCCAGCAGTCTCATATCATTCGAGCAGTACTTC	CASSLISFEQYF
TRBJ1-1	-	TRBV18	-	TGTGCCAGCTCACGCACTGAAGCTTTCTTT	CASSRTEAFF
TRBJ2-7	-	TRBV7-8	-	TGTGCCAGCAGCTTAGCAGTCACCTCCTACGAGCAGTACTTC	CASSLAVTSYEQYF
TRBJ1-1	-	TRBV2	-	TGTGCCAGCAGTGAATACAAGGGGGAAGCTTTCTTT	CASSEYKGEAFF
TRBJ2-5	TRBD2	TRBV27	-	TGTGCCAGCAACGAACTAGCGTACCCGGAGACCCAGTACTTC	CASNELAYPETQYF
TRBJ2-7	-	TRBV28	-	TGTGCCAGCAGTTTACCCGGGGATCAGACCTACGAGCAGTACTTC	CASSLPGDQTYEQYF
TRBJ2-3	TRBD2	TRBV7-9	-	TGTGCCAGCAGCCAAGAAGGGACTACCACAGATACGCAGTATTTT	CASSQEGTTTDTQYF
TRBJ2-7	-	TRBV28	once	TGTGCCAGCAGTCCACATCGGGACGAGCAGTACTTC	CASSPHRDEQYF
TRBJ2-3	-	TRBV19	-	TGTGCCAGTAGGGAGGGAGTCTCTAGCACAGATACGCAGTATTTT	CASREGVSSTDTQYF
TRBJ1-1	TRBD1	TRBV10-1	once	TGCGCCAGCAGTAAAGGAAAGGGGGCTAGCACTGAAGCTTTCTTT	CASSKGKGASTEAFF
TRBJ2-7	-	TRBV11-2	-	TGTGCCAGCAGCTACCTTCCAAGCGGCTCCTACGAGCAGTACTTC	CASSYLPSGSYEQYF
TRBJ1-2	-	TRBV6-5	-	TGTGCCAGCAGTTACTTGAGAGGGGTTCCTAACTATGGCTACACCTTC	CASSYLRGVPNYGYTF
TRBJ2-7	TRBD1	TRBV5-1	-	TGCGCCAGCAGCTTTCCCGGGACAGGGGGTTCCTACGAGCAGTACTTC	CASSFPGTGGSYEQYF
TRBJ2-2	TRBD2	TRBV5-4	-	TGTGCCAGCAGCTTGGAACTAGCGGGTCCCGGGGAGCTGTTTTTT	CASSLELAGPGELFF
TRBJ2-7	-	TRBV7-8	few	TGTGCCAGCAGCTTAGGGGACTGGGACGTCTACGAGCAGTACTTC	CASSLGDWDVYEQYF
TRBJ2-4	-	TRBV7-9	-	TGTGCCAGCAGGTTGCTCCAGGGATCTGCCAAAAACATTCAGTACTTC	CASRLLQGSAKNIQYF
TRBJ2-7	TRBD2	TRBV28	-	TGTGCCAGCAGTTTCCGGACTAGCGGGTTCCCCTACGAGCAGTACTTC	CASSFRTSGFPYEQYF
TRBJ2-3	-	TRBV29-1	-	TGCAGCGTTGAAGAGAATACACTTATTACAGGAGGAGGCACAGATACGCAGTATTTT	CSVEENTLITGGGTDTQYF
TRBJ2-3	TRBD1	TRBV15	-	TGTGCCACCGACCAGGGGGATTCCACAGATACGCAGTATTTT	CATDQGDSTDTQYF
TRBJ2-6	TRBD2	TRBV15	-	TGTGCCACCAGCATTGGACTAGCGGTAAATGGGGCCAACGTCCTGACTTTC	CATSIGLAVNGANVLTF
TRBJ2-1	-	TRBV7-9	-	TGTGCCAGCAGCTTCGAGGGTTTAATCAGTGAGCAGTTCTTC	CASSFEGLISEQFF
TRBJ2-1	-	TRBV5-6	-	TGTGCCAGCAGCCCACGTTTGAGGGCCGATGAGCAGTTCTTC	CASSPRLRADEQFF
TRBJ2-5	-	TRBV27	few	TGTGCCAGCAGTTTACTTGGAACGGAAGAGACCCAGTACTTC	CASSLLGTEETQYF
TRBJ1-1	TRBD1	TRBV11-3	-	TGTGCCAGCAGCGCCTCGGGACAGGGGAACACTGAAGCTTTCTTT	CASSASGQGNTEAFF
TRBJ2-7	TRBD1	TRBV7-9	-	TGTGCCAGCAGCTACCCGGGACAGGGGTTTAGTTACGAGCAGTACTTC	CASSYPGQGFSYEQYF
TRBJ2-1	TRBD2	TRBV7-9	-	TGTGCCAGCAGCTTGGGATGGGCTGGGACTAGCGGGAGTCAGGACGTCTTC	CASSLGWAGTSGSQDVF
TRBJ1-1	-	TRBV6-6	-	TGTGCCAGCATCTCCCCCATCAGGGACACTGAAGCTTTCTTT	CASISPIRDTEAFF
TRBJ2-7	TRBD1	TRBV27	-	TGTGCCAGCAGTTGGGGGACAGGGGGCGAGCAGTACTTC	CASSWGTGGEQYF
TRBJ1-1	-	TRBV20-1	-	TGCAGTGCAGTCGGGGGTCCTGAAGCTTTCTTT	CSAVGGPEAFF